These T cell receptor beta chains were read from a single sample in a study of T cell responses to AZD1222 COVID-19 vaccine. Sequenced by immunoSEQ multiplex PCR; TCRdb stores in-frame clones only, minus some. Seen in this sample are over 140,000 clones; the ten most common clones hold about 2%. The specimen was peripheral blood. These receptors all stem from an adult in good health. Both conserved end residues are part of each CDR3. The order of the fields is V gene, J gene, D gene, CDR3 protein, CDR3 DNA. A D gene is named only where the DNA matches it firmly.

V: TRBV11-3
J: TRBJ2-7
D: .
CDR3: CASSLVYEQYF
DNA: TGTGCCAGCAGCTTAGTCTACGAGCAGTACTTC

V: TRBV30
J: TRBJ1-2
D: .
CDR3: CAWSWGSRRSNYGYTF
DNA: TGTGCCTGGAGTTGGGGCAGTCGTAGATCTAACTATGGCTACACCTTC

V: TRBV19
J: TRBJ2-6
D: TRBD1
CDR3: CASSPDRAGANVLTF
DNA: TGTGCCAGTAGTCCAGACAGGGCTGGGGCCAACGTCCTGACTTTC

V: TRBV12-5
J: TRBJ1-5
D: .
CDR3: CASAPDVSNQPQHF
DNA: TGTGCTAGTGCCCCGGACGTTAGCAATCAGCCCCAGCATTTT

V: TRBV6-5
J: TRBJ1-1
D: .
CDR3: CASSTTGFLEAFF
DNA: TGTGCCAGCAGTACCACAGGGTTCCTTGAAGCTTTCTTT

V: TRBV7-9
J: TRBJ1-3
D: .
CDR3: CASSARQAKVSGNTIYF
DNA: TGTGCCAGCAGCGCCCGACAGGCGAAGGTCTCTGGAAACACCATATATTTT

V: TRBV11-1
J: TRBJ2-2
D: .
CDR3: CASSFRVRGTGELFF
DNA: TGTGCCAGCAGCTTCAGGGTTCGAGGCACCGGGGAGCTGTTTTTT

V: TRBV20-1
J: TRBJ1-5
D: .
CDR3: CSASARFNQPQHF
DNA: TGCAGTGCTAGTGCCAGGTTCAATCAGCCCCAGCATTTT

V: TRBV20-1
J: TRBJ1-2
D: .
CDR3: CSASGGYGYTF
DNA: TGCAGTGCTAGCGGTGGCTATGGCTACACCTTC

V: TRBV6-2/TRBV6-3
J: TRBJ2-1
D: TRBD2
CDR3: CASSFSGGAYNEQFF
DNA: TGTGCCAGCAGTTTTAGCGGGGGGGCCTACAATGAGCAGTTCTTC

V: TRBV28
J: TRBJ2-2
D: .
CDR3: CASSLGGEVTGELFF
DNA: TGTGCCAGCAGTTTGGGGGGAGAGGTCACCGGGGAGCTGTTTTTT

V: TRBV6-6
J: TRBJ1-6
D: .
CDR3: CASSYSSSLGSPLHF
DNA: TGTGCCAGCAGTTACTCGAGCTCCTTGGGTTCACCCCTCCACTTT

V: TRBV5-1
J: TRBJ1-4
D: .
CDR3: CASTAYGGAGEKLFF
DNA: TGCGCCAGCACCGCGTACGGGGGCGCGGGGGAAAAACTGTTTTTT

V: TRBV2
J: TRBJ2-7
D: TRBD1
CDR3: CASSEWDSYEQYF
DNA: TGTGCCAGCAGTGAATGGGACAGCTACGAGCAGTACTTC

V: TRBV6-5
J: TRBJ2-7
D: .
CDR3: CASSLTGNSYEQYF
DNA: TGTGCCAGCAGTTTGACGGGGAACTCCTACGAGCAGTACTTC

V: TRBV5-4
J: TRBJ2-1
D: TRBD1
CDR3: CASSIDRGKYNEQFF
DNA: TGTGCCAGCAGCATCGACAGGGGAAAATACAATGAGCAGTTCTTC

V: TRBV28
J: TRBJ1-4
D: TRBD1
CDR3: CASVPWGQGGEKLFF
DNA: TGTGCCAGCGTCCCTTGGGGACAGGGGGGTGAAAAACTGTTTTTT